The subject of this entry is one TCR beta chain. Its antigen is not known. Random hexamers served to reverse transcribe about 0.5 to 1 ug RNA. It was immunoSEQ multiplex PCR that amplified TCR beta CDR3 across 54 Vbeta and 13 Jbeta. TCRdb processed the immunoSEQ multiplex PCR reads anew with MiXCR; each CDR3 protein has one entry. The table includes fewer than 85,000 distinct CDR3 sequences, roughly 94% detected once. This record belongs to a study of CD8 T cells in Susac syndrome. Study summary: Sequenced Susac syndrome patients included more than five with active disease and fewer than ten who were in remission. When blood was drawn, the patients with Susac syndrome were therapy-naive, on corticosteroids, or on intravenous immunoglobulin alone. Study conclusions and caveats: Peak Susac CD8+ clonal expansion occurred in TEMRA cells and active patients.

CDR1 SSHAT and CDR2 FNYEAQ come from the germline V gene (reference sequence). The CDR3 covers 13 residues. With 5 bases removed from V and 5 bases from J, the gap between germline ends came to 10 bases. The specimen was CD8+ T cells from PBMCs. The chain has TRBV7-7 and TRBJ2-1; no reliable D call. This clonotype was obtained from a human donor with Susac syndrome. CDR3 sequence reads: CASSTTFDNEQFF. Written as DNA, the CDR3 is TGTGCCAGCAGCACTACCTTCGACAATGAGCAGTTCTTC.